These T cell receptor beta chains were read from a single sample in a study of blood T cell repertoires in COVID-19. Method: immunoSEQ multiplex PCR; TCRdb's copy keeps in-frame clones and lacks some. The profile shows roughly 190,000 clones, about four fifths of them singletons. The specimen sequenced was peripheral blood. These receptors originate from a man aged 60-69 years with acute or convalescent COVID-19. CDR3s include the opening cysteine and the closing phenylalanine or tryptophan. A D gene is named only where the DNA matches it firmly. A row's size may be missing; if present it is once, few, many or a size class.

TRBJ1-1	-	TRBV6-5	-	TGTGCCAGCAGGCCCGGGACAGAAGCTTTCTTT	CASRPGTEAFF
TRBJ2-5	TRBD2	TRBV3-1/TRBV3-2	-	TGTGCCAGCAGCCGCGGGACTAGCGTGGAGACCCAGTACTTC	CASSRGTSVETQYF
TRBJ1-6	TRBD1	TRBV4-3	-	TGCGCCAGCAGCCAATTGACAGGGGAATCACCCCTCCACTTT	CASSQLTGESPLHF
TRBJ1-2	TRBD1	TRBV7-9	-	TGTGCCAGCAGCCGAATCGGACAGGGAAAAACCTATTCCTATGGCTACACCTTC	CASSRIGQGKTYSYGYTF
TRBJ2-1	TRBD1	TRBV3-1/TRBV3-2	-	TGTGCCAGCAGCAATCCGGGACAGGGTAACAATGAGCAGTTCTTC	CASSNPGQGNNEQFF
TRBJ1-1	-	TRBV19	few	TGTGCCAGAAGACTACAGGGTTGTTACACTGAAGCTTTCTTT	CARRLQGCYTEAFF
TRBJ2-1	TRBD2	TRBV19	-	TGTGCCAGTAGTATAGGGACTAGCGGCAACAATGAGCAGTTCTTC	CASSIGTSGNNEQFF
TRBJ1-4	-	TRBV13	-	TGTGCCAGCAGCCCCGCGAGGTTGGGTGAAAAACTGTTTTTT	CASSPARLGEKLFF
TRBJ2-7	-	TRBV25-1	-	TGTGCCAGCAGCGCGGACAGCACCTACGAGCAGTACTTC	CASSADSTYEQYF
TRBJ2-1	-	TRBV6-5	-	TGTGCCAGCAGTTGGTCCAGGGTTATATCCAATGAGCAGTTCTTC	CASSWSRVISNEQFF
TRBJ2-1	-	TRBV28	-	TGTGCCAGCAGTTTATCGAGGCCCGAGCAGTTCTTC	CASSLSRPEQFF
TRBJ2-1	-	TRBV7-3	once	TGTGCCAGCAGCTCGTCTTTGGGACTCGAGCAGTTCTTC	CASSSSLGLEQFF
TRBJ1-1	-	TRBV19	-	TGTGCCAGTAGTATAGGTTCTGAGTTCAACACTGAAGCTTTCTTT	CASSIGSEFNTEAFF
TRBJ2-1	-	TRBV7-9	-	TGTGCCAGCAGCTCGGGTCTGTCTGAGCAGTTCTTC	CASSSGLSEQFF
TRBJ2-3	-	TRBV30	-	TGTGCCTGGAGTGTCGGGACTTCTAGCACAGATACGCAGTATTTT	CAWSVGTSSTDTQYF
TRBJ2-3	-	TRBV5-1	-	TGCGCCAGCAGCTTGTCGGACCGACAGGAGCAGTATTTT	CASSLSDRQEQYF
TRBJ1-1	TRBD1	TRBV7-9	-	TGTGCCAGCAGCCCTTCTGCGACAGGGGGCACTGAAGCTTTCTTT	CASSPSATGGTEAFF
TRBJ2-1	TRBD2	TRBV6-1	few	TGTGCCAGCAGTGGGCTAGCGGGAGTATCCTACAATGAGCAGTTCTTC	CASSGLAGVSYNEQFF
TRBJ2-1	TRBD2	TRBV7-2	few	TGTGCCAGCAGCTTAGGGCGGGGGGCTTACAATGAGCAGTTCTTC	CASSLGRGAYNEQFF
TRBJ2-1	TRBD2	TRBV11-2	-	TGTGCCAGCAGACGGTACGGGACTAGCGGGAGGAATGAGCAGTTCTTC	CASRRYGTSGRNEQFF
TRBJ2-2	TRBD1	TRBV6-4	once	TGTGCCAGCAGTGACTCAACAGGGGGATTTGGGGAGCTGTTTTTT	CASSDSTGGFGELFF
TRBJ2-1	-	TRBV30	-	TGTGCCTGGAGTGAGGACACCGTACGCAATGAGCAGTTCTTC	CAWSEDTVRNEQFF
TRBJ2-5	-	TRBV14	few	TGTGCCAGCAGCCCCCAAGCGGGACGGGGGGCAGAGACCCAGTACTTC	CASSPQAGRGAETQYF
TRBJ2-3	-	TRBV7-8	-	TGTGCCAGCAGCTTAGCGCTAATAAGGCGGGGACTCCCAGATACGCAGTATTTT	CASSLALIRRGLPDTQYF
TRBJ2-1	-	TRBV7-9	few	TGTGCCAGCAGCTCCACGGAGCGGTACCGCTCCTACAATGAGCAGTTCTTC	CASSSTERYRSYNEQFF
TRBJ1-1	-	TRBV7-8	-	TGTGCCAGCAGCTTAGGTTCGCGGGGCACTGAAGCTTTCTTT	CASSLGSRGTEAFF
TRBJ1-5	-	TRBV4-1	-	TGCGCCAGCAGCCAAAGTTGGGGGGGAAGCAATCAGCCCCAGCATTTT	CASSQSWGGSNQPQHF
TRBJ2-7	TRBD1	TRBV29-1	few	TGCAGCGTCGCGGGACAGGGATCCTACGAGCAGTACTTC	CSVAGQGSYEQYF
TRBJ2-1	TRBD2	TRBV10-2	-	TGCGCCAGCAGCCCCGGGGTAGCGGGAGAACGAGGGCAGTTCTTC	CASSPGVAGERGQFF
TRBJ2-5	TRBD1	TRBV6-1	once	TGTGCCAGCAGTGATGGACAGGGCCAAGAGACCCAGTACTTC	CASSDGQGQETQYF
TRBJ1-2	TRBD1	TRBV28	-	TGTGCCAGCAGTACATCGACAGGGTCAGGCGGCTACACCTTC	CASSTSTGSGGYTF
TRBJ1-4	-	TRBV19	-	TGTGCCACCAGGGGTGGAACTAATGAAAAACTGTTTTTT	CATRGGTNEKLFF
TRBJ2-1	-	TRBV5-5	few	TGTGCCAGCAGCTTGAGGGGTACAGCGAGCTCCTACAATGAGCAGTTCTTC	CASSLRGTASSYNEQFF
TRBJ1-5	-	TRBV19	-	TGTGCCAGTAGTATTGGGGGAGGGAGCAATCAGCCCCAGCATTTT	CASSIGGGSNQPQHF
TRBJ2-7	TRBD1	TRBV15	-	TGTGCCACCAGACCCTCGGACAGGGAGCGGGACGAGCAGTACTTC	CATRPSDRERDEQYF
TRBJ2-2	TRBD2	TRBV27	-	TGTGCCAGCAGGCCGGGACTAGCGTTCCACGGGGAGCTGTTTTTT	CASRPGLAFHGELFF
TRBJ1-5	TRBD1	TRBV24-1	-	TGTGCCACCAGTGATTCCCGGACAGGGCGTCAGCCCCAGCATTTT	CATSDSRTGRQPQHF
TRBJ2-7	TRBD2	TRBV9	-	TGTGCCAGCAGCGTCTCGACCGGGGGGGCCGGCGAGCAGTACTTC	CASSVSTGGAGEQYF
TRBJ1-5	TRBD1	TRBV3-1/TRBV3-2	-	TGTGCCAGCAGCCAAGAGGCCTATGGGACAGGGGGTTTTCAGCCCCAGCATTTT	CASSQEAYGTGGFQPQHF
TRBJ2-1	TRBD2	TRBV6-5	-	TGTGCCAGCAGACGCGGGAGGGCGGATGAGCAGTTCTTC	CASRRGRADEQFF
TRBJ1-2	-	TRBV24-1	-	TGTGCCACCAGTGGAGGAGGAAGTTCCCCTAACTATGGCTACACCTTC	CATSGGGSSPNYGYTF
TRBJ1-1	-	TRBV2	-	TGTGCCAGCAAGAGGGTGGTTGCGTACACTGAAGCTTTCTTT	CASKRVVAYTEAFF
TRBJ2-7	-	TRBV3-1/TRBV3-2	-	TGTGCCAGCAGCCTGGAGAGTTTCTCCTCACCGCTCTCCTACGAGCAGTACTTC	CASSLESFSSPLSYEQYF
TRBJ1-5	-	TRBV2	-	TGTGCCAGCAATGGACAGCCTAATCAGCCCCAGCATTTT	CASNGQPNQPQHF
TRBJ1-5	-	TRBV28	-	TGTGCCAGCAGTCCCCTCGCCAGGCTAAGCAATCAGCCCCAGCATTTT	CASSPLARLSNQPQHF
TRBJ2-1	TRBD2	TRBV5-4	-	TGTGCCAGCAGCGGCCCCTCTAGCGGGAGGGCCAGTTACAATGAGCAGTTCTTC	CASSGPSSGRASYNEQFF
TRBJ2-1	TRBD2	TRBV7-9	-	TGTGCCAGCAGCCCCGGGTTTCTGGTCGTACTAGCGGGAGACGCTGAGCAGTTCTTC	CASSPGFLVVLAGDAEQFF
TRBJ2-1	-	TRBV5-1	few	TGCGCCAGCAGCTCGGTCAGGGATGAGCAGTTCTTC	CASSSVRDEQFF
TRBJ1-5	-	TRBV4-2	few	TGTGCCAGCAGCCAACCGGGGGGCAATCAGCCCCAGCATTTT	CASSQPGGNQPQHF
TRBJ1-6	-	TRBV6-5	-	TGTGCCAGCAGTTACTCGGGCTCTAATTCACCCCTCCACTTT	CASSYSGSNSPLHF
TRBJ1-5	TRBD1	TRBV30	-	TGTGCCTGGAGTACACAGGGGGATCAGCCCCAGCATTTT	CAWSTQGDQPQHF
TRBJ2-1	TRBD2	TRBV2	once	TGTGCCAGCAGGTTAGCGGGAGTCTACAATGAGCAGTTCTTC	CASRLAGVYNEQFF
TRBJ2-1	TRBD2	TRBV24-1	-	TGTGCCACCAGTGATATTACTAGCGGGGGCAATGAGCAGTTCTTC	CATSDITSGGNEQFF
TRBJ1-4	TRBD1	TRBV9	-	TGTGCCAGCAGCCCCAGTCTCGTACAGGGGGAAAAACTGTTTTTT	CASSPSLVQGEKLFF
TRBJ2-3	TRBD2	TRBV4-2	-	TGTGCCAGCAGCCAAGAGCAGCGGGGATACACAGATACGCAGTATTTT	CASSQEQRGYTDTQYF
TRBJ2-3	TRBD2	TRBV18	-	TGTGCCAGCTCACCATCCGAGACTAGCGGGAGAGGGGATACGCAGTATTTT	CASSPSETSGRGDTQYF
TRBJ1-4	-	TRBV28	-	TGTGCCAGCTATAATGAAAAACTGTTTTTT	CASYNEKLFF
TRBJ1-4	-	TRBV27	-	TGTGCCAGCAGCCGGATGACAGCAACTAATGAAAAACTGTTTTTT	CASSRMTATNEKLFF
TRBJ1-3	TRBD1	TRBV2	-	TGTGCCAGCAGTGCAGGACAGGGGGCCAGAAACACCATATATTTT	CASSAGQGARNTIYF
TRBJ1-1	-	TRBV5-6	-	TGTGCCAGCAGCTTCTCTGCAGTGAACACTGAAGCTTTCTTT	CASSFSAVNTEAFF